A selection of T cell receptor beta chains follows, all from one sample in a study of CD8+ T cells in alopecia areata. TCRdb keeps only in-frame clones here, not all; method: immunoSEQ multiplex PCR. The table includes some 190,000 clones, around 64% detected once. The sample in question was CD4+ T cells sorted from blood, obtained around week 47, from a patient treated with tofacitinib. The origin of the receptors is a human donor with alopecia areata. CDR3s include the opening cysteine and the closing phenylalanine or tryptophan. D genes are given only for firm matches. Size values are once, few and many counts, or a class for expanded clones, and some rows have none.

many	TRBV2	TRBJ1-5	.	TGTGCCAGCAGTGCGGGAATCGGACAACAGCCCCAGCATTTT	CASSAGIGQQPQHF
.	TRBV5-1	TRBJ1-2	.	TGCGCCAGCAGCTTGGAACAGGCGACCTATGGCTACACCTTC	CASSLEQATYGYTF
.	TRBV18	TRBJ1-1	.	TGTGCCAGCTCAGTCACGCAGGCTAACACTGAAGCTTTCTTT	CASSVTQANTEAFF
few	TRBV15	TRBJ2-1	.	TGTGCCACCAGCAGAGATATGGGCAATGAGCAGTTCTTC	CATSRDMGNEQFF
.	TRBV29-1	TRBJ1-1	.	TGCAGCGTTGAAGATCCTTTCAGGGATGGGATCACTGAAGCTTTCTTT	CSVEDPFRDGITEAFF
few	TRBV19	TRBJ2-6	.	TGTGCCAGTAGTCCCAGCCGACCGTACTCTGGGGCCAACGTCCTGACTTTC	CASSPSRPYSGANVLTF
.	TRBV29-1	TRBJ1-2	.	TGCAGCGTTGTAGGGTCAGGGGTTATAGCTAACTATGGCTACACCTTC	CSVVGSGVIANYGYTF
.	TRBV5-4	TRBJ1-5	.	TGTGCCAGCAGCTTGGCAGGGAACAATCAGCCCCAGCATTTT	CASSLAGNNQPQHF
.	TRBV30	TRBJ1-1	.	TGTGCCTGGAGCAGGGCAGGGGTTAAGGACACTGAAGCTTTCTTT	CAWSRAGVKDTEAFF
many	TRBV7-8	TRBJ2-2	.	TGTGCCAGCAGCTTAAGATCCGGGAAGAACACCGGGGAGCTGTTTTTT	CASSLRSGKNTGELFF
.	TRBV9	TRBJ2-3	.	TGTGCCAGCAGCGGAGGGGCAGATACGCAGTATTTT	CASSGGADTQYF
.	TRBV9	TRBJ2-3	.	TGTGCCAGCAGCGAAGCTAGCACAGATACGCAGTATTTT	CASSEASTDTQYF
.	TRBV2	TRBJ1-2	TRBD1	TGTGCCAGCAACCGGGACAGGGAGTATGGCTACACCTTC	CASNRDREYGYTF
.	TRBV10-3	TRBJ2-7	TRBD2	TGTGCCATCAGTGATATAGCGGGGGCCTCCTACGAGCAGTACTTC	CAISDIAGASYEQYF
.	TRBV18	TRBJ2-7	.	TGTGCCAGCTCACCAGGGGGCGAGCAGTACTTC	CASSPGGEQYF
.	TRBV30	TRBJ1-1	.	TGTGCCTGGAGTGTAATCAGGAACACTGAAGCTTTCTTT	CAWSVIRNTEAFF
few	TRBV19	TRBJ1-1	TRBD1	TGTGCCAGTACCCCCCTAACAGGGGCAGGGACTGAAGCTTTCTTT	CASTPLTGAGTEAFF
few	TRBV2	TRBJ2-1	.	TGTGCCAGCAGTCCCCGCTCCTACAATGAGCAGTTCTTC	CASSPRSYNEQFF
.	TRBV5-5	TRBJ2-5	.	TGTGCCAGCAGCTTGGAAGAGACCCAGTACTTC	CASSLEETQYF
once	TRBV29-1	TRBJ1-2	.	TGCAGCGTGCAACGGGCCCGGTATGGCTACACCTTC	CSVQRARYGYTF
.	TRBV2	TRBJ1-5	TRBD1	TGTGCCAGCACGACAGGGTTGAGCAATCAGCCCCAGCATTTT	CASTTGLSNQPQHF
few	TRBV19	TRBJ2-7	.	TGTGCCACTACCATACAGGTAGTCCACGAGCAGTACTTC	CATTIQVVHEQYF
.	TRBV7-2	TRBJ1-1	.	TGTGCCAGCAGCCCCAGGGGTCTGAACACTGAAGCTTTCTTT	CASSPRGLNTEAFF
.	TRBV29-1	TRBJ1-2	TRBD1	TGCAGCGTTGAGAGCCAGGGGGGCAGCTATGGCTACACCTTC	CSVESQGGSYGYTF
few	TRBV15	TRBJ2-7	TRBD1	TGTGCCACCAGCTGGGACAGGGGTGGCTACGAGCAGTACTTC	CATSWDRGGYEQYF
.	TRBV29-1	TRBJ2-2	.	TGCAGCGTTGGATCCCAATATGGCGGGGAGCTGTTTTTT	CSVGSQYGGELFF
.	TRBV7-3	TRBJ2-3	.	TGTGCCAGCAGCTCAGGACTTGGATCCACAGATACGCAGTATTTT	CASSSGLGSTDTQYF
.	TRBV7-9	TRBJ1-5	.	TGTGCCAGCAGTTCAGGACAGTATCAGCCCCAGCATTTT	CASSSGQYQPQHF
.	TRBV29-1	TRBJ2-3	.	TGCAGCGCCGAGGAGGGGACAGATACGCAGTATTTT	CSAEEGTDTQYF
.	TRBV5-4	TRBJ2-7	.	TGTGCCAGCAGCTTGGGCGGGGGCGCGACCTACGAGCAGTACTTC	CASSLGGGATYEQYF
once	TRBV6-5	TRBJ1-1	.	TGTGCCAGCAGTTATCGCACCGCACGAATGAACACTGAAGCTTTCTTT	CASSYRTARMNTEAFF
.	TRBV9	TRBJ2-3	.	TGTGCCAGCAGCGTAGGAATCGGGCTCACAGATACGCAGTATTTT	CASSVGIGLTDTQYF
few	TRBV9	TRBJ2-6	.	TGTGCCAGCAGCGTTGGCAGGAACTCTGGGGCCAACGTCCTGACTTTC	CASSVGRNSGANVLTF
.	TRBV30	TRBJ2-7	.	TGTGCCTGGAGTGTTTGGGAGGGCAGGGGGATTAACGAGCAGTACTTC	CAWSVWEGRGINEQYF
.	TRBV29-1	TRBJ1-1	.	TGCAGCGTTGGTTTTTGGGCGCGGGACACTGAAGCTTTCTTT	CSVGFWARDTEAFF
.	TRBV25-1	TRBJ1-1	.	TGTGCCAGCAGCCAAACGAACATGAACACTGAAGCTTTCTTT	CASSQTNMNTEAFF
few	TRBV7-9	TRBJ2-7	TRBD2	TGTGCCAGCAGCCCCGGGGGGGCCCTGACATACGAGCAGTACTTC	CASSPGGALTYEQYF
.	TRBV29-1	TRBJ2-3	.	TGCAGCGTTTTAAACAGGGCCCGCACAGATACGCAGTATTTT	CSVLNRARTDTQYF
many	TRBV7-7	TRBJ2-5	.	TGTGCCAGCAGCTTAGCTCCCTTTGGAGAGACCCAGTACTTC	CASSLAPFGETQYF
.	TRBV9	TRBJ2-1	.	TGTGCCAGCAGCGTAGGAGAGGGACAAGCCTTTCTGGGGCAGTTCTTC	CASSVGEGQAFLGQFF
.	TRBV30	TRBJ2-3	TRBD1	TGTGCCTGGAGTGTACAGGGGACAGATACGCAGTATTTT	CAWSVQGTDTQYF
.	TRBV5-1	TRBJ1-2	.	TGCGCCAGCAGCTTGGAACAGAACTATGGCTACACCTTC	CASSLEQNYGYTF
once	TRBV6-5	TRBJ1-2	.	TGTGCCAGCAGTTACAGTACAAACTATGGCTACACCTTC	CASSYSTNYGYTF
once	TRBV29-1	TRBJ1-1	.	TGCAGCGTTGAGCGACAGCCGAACACTGAAGCTTTCTTT	CSVERQPNTEAFF
many	TRBV23-1	TRBJ1-2	.	TGCGCCAGCAGCCCATTATCAGCCGACTTC	CASSPLSADF
.	TRBV15	TRBJ2-5	.	TGTGCCAGTGGGGATGGGAGTGAAGAGACCCAGTACTTC	CASGDGSEETQYF
.	TRBV5-1	TRBJ2-4	.	TGCGCCAGCAGCTTGATTGCTAACCCAAACATTCAGTACTTC	CASSLIANPNIQYF
.	TRBV5-6	TRBJ1-5	TRBD1	TGTGCCAGCAGCTCGTGGGACAGGGATCCTAATCAGCCCCAGCATTTT	CASSSWDRDPNQPQHF
many	TRBV29-1	TRBJ2-1	.	TGCAGCGTTGTCCTCGTGGTGGGGGAGCAGTTCTTC	CSVVLVVGEQFF
.	TRBV30	TRBJ1-1	TRBD1	TGTGCCTGGATCCGGGACAGGGTCACTGAAGCTTTCTTT	CAWIRDRVTEAFF
few	TRBV18	TRBJ2-7	TRBD2	TGTGCCAGCTGCCCGGGACTAGCGGGGGAGCAGTACTTC	CASCPGLAGEQYF